This T cell receptor beta chain was recorded in a study of OX40 agonist ivuxolimab in advanced cancers. The wider study: Partial responses were achieved by three patients: one hepatocellular carcinoma, two cutaneous melanoma. General observations from the study: Patients who responded partially at 0.1-3.0 mg/kg showed clonal expansion ranking among the lowest. Low normalized T-cell clonal expansion was also seen in some nonresponders. Clonal expansion was seen in CD4+ and CD8+ blood T cells by week 6 at 0.1 to 3.0 mg/kg.

The germline CDR1 and CDR2 sequences are SGHAT and FQNNGV. The V and J ends lost 6 bases and 2 bases respectively, with 17 bases between them. The CDR3 has 16 amino acids. In the case of this clone: Its cognate antigen is unknown.

The method was immunoSEQ multiplex PCR; TCRdb's version includes in-frame clones alone and lacks a portion of them. The sample carries 60,000 to 90,000 clones, around 80% recorded once. This clonotype originated in an adult with an advanced solid tumor such as melanoma, head and neck, liver or kidney cancer. Sample: CD4+ or CD8+ T cells sorted from blood, taken in a trial of the OX40 agonist ivuxolimab. V usage is TRBV11-2 and J usage is TRBJ2-1; a possible D gene is TRBD2 (6 bases). CDR3 nucleotide sequence: TGTGCCAGCAGTCATAGGAGCGGGTCCACCTACAATGAGCAGTTCTTC. Its translation: CASSHRSGSTYNEQFF. The entire variable domain, with the rest obtained from reference TRBV11-2 and TRBJ2-1, is as follows: EAGVAQSPRYKIIEKRQSVAFWCNPISGHATLYWYQQILGQGPKLLIQFQNNGVVDDSQLPKDRFSAERLKGVDSTLKIQPAKLEDSAVYLCASSHRSGSTYNEQFFGPGTRLTVL.